The clone carrying this T cell receptor (beta chain) was picked up many times. These data are taken from a study of T cells after yellow fever vaccination. Each CDR3 protein gets one entry after TCRdb re-called the 5' RACE reads with MiXCR. This table has more than 250,000 distinct CDR3 sequences, around 6.8% appearing once. Germline V gives CDR1 SGHTA, CDR2 FQGNSA. The CDR3 loop spans 10 amino acids. With 5 bases removed from V and 11 bases from J, the gap between germline ends came to 9 bases. This receptor was identified in a young man who received the YFV17D yellow fever vaccine. The rearrangement uses TRBV7-2 and TRBJ1-1; D is undetermined. Material: PBMCs, obtained about 41 days after the first yellow fever vaccination. CDR3 protein: CASSPGRAFF. DNA of the CDR3: TGTGCCAGCAGCCCCGGCCGCGCTTTCTTT.